This TCR beta chain is from a study of blood T cell repertoires in COVID-19. The data were produced by immunoSEQ multiplex PCR, yet TCRdb's version contains in-frame clones alone and is incomplete. The table lists tens of thousands of clones, 90% of them singletons. Trimming took 3 bases from V and 4 from J; bases not matched to a gene: 4. Germline V gives CDR1 SGHRS, CDR2 YFSETQ. The CDR3 has 16 residues. The sequence was obtained from a man aged 50-60 years with active COVID-19. This chain uses TRBV5-1 with TRBJ2-1, with 13 positions matching TRBD2. Material for sequencing was peripheral blood. This CDR3 is CASSSILAGGYNEQFF. As DNA, the CDR3 is TGCGCCAGCAGCTCAATACTAGCGGGGGGGTACAATGAGCAGTTCTTC.